Listed below are T cell receptor beta chains from one sample, sequenced in a study of shared clonotypes between healthy human individuals. Generated by immunoSEQ multiplex PCR, the TCRdb table keeps only in-frame clones and is missing some. The sample consists of roughly 760,000 clones, around 74% of them appearing once. What was sequenced was memory CD4+ T cells sorted from blood. These receptors were collected from a woman between 25 and 40 years old in good health. The CDR3 runs from the conserved cysteine through the conserved F or W. Each record gives: V gene, clone size, D gene, J gene, CDR3 DNA, CDR3 protein. A D gene is named only where the DNA matches it firmly. Size values are once, few and many counts, or a class for expanded clones, and some rows have none.

TRBV11-2	.	TRBD2	TRBJ2-3	TGTGCCAGCAGCAATTTTGGGAGGGGTACAGATACGCAGTATTTT	CASSNFGRGTDTQYF
TRBV2	.	TRBD1	TRBJ1-4	TGTGCCAGCAGCGGGACAGGGGTTGGTGAAAAACTGTTTTTT	CASSGTGVGEKLFF
TRBV7-2	.	.	TRBJ2-1	TGTGCCAGCAGCCACCCAGGATGGAATGAGCAGTTCTTC	CASSHPGWNEQFF
TRBV6-1	few	TRBD1	TRBJ1-2	TGTGCCAGCAGTGCACAGGGGCTGGGCTACACCTTC	CASSAQGLGYTF
TRBV19	once	TRBD2	TRBJ2-7	TGTGCCAGTAGTATCGGGGTAGCGGGATTACCCTACGAGCAGTACTTC	CASSIGVAGLPYEQYF
TRBV19	medium-sized	TRBD1	TRBJ2-7	TGTGCCAGTAGGAGGGACAGGGGTACAAGCGAGCAGTACTTC	CASRRDRGTSEQYF
TRBV15	.	TRBD1	TRBJ2-2	TGTGCCACCACCTTAGACAGGGGGGCGGGTACCGGGGAGCTGTTTTTT	CATTLDRGAGTGELFF
TRBV7-9	.	.	TRBJ2-2	TGTGCCAGCAGCGACACCGGGATTAATTCCGGGGAGCTGTTTTTT	CASSDTGINSGELFF
TRBV11-3	many	.	TRBJ2-2	TGTGCCAGCAGGCCCGGAGGGGGGACCGGGGAGCTGTTTTTT	CASRPGGGTGELFF
TRBV19	.	.	TRBJ2-3	TGTGCCAGTAACGAACGGAGCACAGATACGCAGTATTTT	CASNERSTDTQYF
TRBV11-3	.	.	TRBJ2-1	TGTGCCAGCAGCCCCCCCGGAGGGCTCTACAATGAGCAGTTCTTC	CASSPPGGLYNEQFF
TRBV27	.	TRBD1	TRBJ1-6	TGTGCCAGCACCCTATTACGGGACAGAAATTCACCCCTCCACTTT	CASTLLRDRNSPLHF
TRBV20-1	few	.	TRBJ1-2	TGCAGTGCTAGTACGCGTCGTGGCTACACCTTC	CSASTRRGYTF
TRBV28	.	TRBD1	TRBJ2-6	TGTGCCAGCAGAGACAGGGCACCCGGGGCCAACGTCCTGACTTTC	CASRDRAPGANVLTF
TRBV28	.	.	TRBJ2-3	TGTGCCAGCAGTTTAGGGGCCACAGATACGCAGTATTTT	CASSLGATDTQYF
TRBV28	few	.	TRBJ2-3	TGTGCCAGCAGTACGACAGGTGCCGGGACAGATACGCAGTATTTT	CASSTTGAGTDTQYF
TRBV6-1	.	.	TRBJ2-3	TGTGCCAGCAGTGAGGGACCCAGCGGCCCCACAGATACGCAGTATTTT	CASSEGPSGPTDTQYF
TRBV19	.	TRBD2	TRBJ2-2	TGTGCCACTACCCTAGCGGGAGGCTTGAACACCGGGGAGCTGTTTTTT	CATTLAGGLNTGELFF
TRBV19	.	.	TRBJ2-3	TGTGCCAGTAGTATGAGCATCCTCACAGATACGCAGTATTTT	CASSMSILTDTQYF
TRBV4-1	.	TRBD2	TRBJ2-2	TGCGCCAGCAGCCCTGGACTAGCGAGGAGTGGGGAGCTGTTTTTT	CASSPGLARSGELFF
TRBV7-9	.	.	TRBJ1-1	TGTGCCAGCCACAGGGTGGGGACTGAAGCTTTCTTT	CASHRVGTEAFF
TRBV29-1	.	TRBD1	TRBJ2-5	TGCAGTGTTAGGACAGGCCAAGAGACCCAGTACTTC	CSVRTGQETQYF
TRBV6-4	.	.	TRBJ2-2	TGTGCCAGCAGCCCCCAGGACACCGGGGAGCTGTTTTTT	CASSPQDTGELFF
TRBV9	.	.	TRBJ2-1	TGTGCCAGCAGCGTAGTTGGACAGTACAATGAGCAGTTCTTC	CASSVVGQYNEQFF
TRBV30	.	.	TRBJ1-5	TGTGCCTGGAGTCCCCCGGGGCAGCCCCAGCATTTT	CAWSPPGQPQHF
TRBV6-6	few	.	TRBJ1-5	TGTGCCAGCAGTTACGAGGGTTACCAGCCCCAGCATTTT	CASSYEGYQPQHF
TRBV5-1	.	.	TRBJ1-3	TGCGCCAGCAGCTTGAGTGGGGGCAGCGGAAACACCATATATTTT	CASSLSGGSGNTIYF
TRBV19	many	.	TRBJ2-2	TGTGCCAGTACCGACCAGTTCAGCACCGGGGAGCTGTTTTTT	CASTDQFSTGELFF
TRBV5-1	once	.	TRBJ2-2	TGCGCCAGCCAAAGGGACTGGGGCACCGGGGAGCTGTTTTTT	CASQRDWGTGELFF
TRBV21-1	.	.	TRBJ2-3	TGTGCCAGCAGCCGCGGGGGCGGGGATACGCAGTATTTT	CASSRGGGDTQYF
TRBV18	.	.	TRBJ1-2	TGTGCCAGCTCACCACTTCTTCACAGCAACTATGGCTACACCTTC	CASSPLLHSNYGYTF
TRBV4-1	.	.	TRBJ1-5	TGCGCCAGCAGCCAAGTAGAGGGCATTTCACTGGGTCAGCCCCAGCATTTT	CASSQVEGISLGQPQHF